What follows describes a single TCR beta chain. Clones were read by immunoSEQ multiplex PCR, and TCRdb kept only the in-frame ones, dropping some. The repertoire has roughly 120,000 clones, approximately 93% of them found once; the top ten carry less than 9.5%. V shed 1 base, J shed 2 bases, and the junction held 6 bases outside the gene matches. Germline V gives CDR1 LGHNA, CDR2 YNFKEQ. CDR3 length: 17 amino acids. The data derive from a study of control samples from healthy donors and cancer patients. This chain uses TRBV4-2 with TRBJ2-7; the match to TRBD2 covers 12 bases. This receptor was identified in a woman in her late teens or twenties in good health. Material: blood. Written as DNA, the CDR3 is TGTGCCAGCAGCCAAGTCGCTAGCGGGAGGGGACCCTACGAGCAGTACTTC. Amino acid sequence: CASSQVASGRGPYEQYF.